This is a list of T cell receptor beta chains from one sample in a study of blood T cells in healthy people across ages. Each CDR3 protein gets one entry after TCRdb re-called the 5' RACE reads with MiXCR. Among 450,000 to 650,000 distinct CDR3 sequences listed, 20% to 30% were seen once. This sample also appeared in a second study, on T cells of mothers and their children.

The specimen sequenced was blood. These receptors were collected from a boy aged 5 to 17 in good health. CDR3s include the opening cysteine and the closing phenylalanine or tryptophan. A D gene is named only where the DNA matches it firmly. Size is omitted from some rows. Given values are once, few, many or a class for expanded clones.

CDR3: CASSYGGIIQYF; DNA: TGTGCCAGCAGTTACGGAGGGATCATTCAGTACTTC; D: -; size: -; J: TRBJ2-4; V: TRBV6-6
CDR3: CASRAGTSFFNEQFF; DNA: TGTGCCAGCAGAGCCGGGACTAGCTTTTTCAATGAGCAGTTCTTC; D: TRBD2; size: -; J: TRBJ2-1; V: TRBV28
CDR3: CAISALDRGNEQYF; DNA: TGTGCCATCAGTGCGCTGGACAGGGGAAACGAGCAGTACTTC; D: TRBD1; size: many; J: TRBJ2-7; V: TRBV10-3
CDR3: CASSPRPAKNIQYF; DNA: TGTGCCAGCAGCCCGCGGCCGGCCAAAAACATTCAGTACTTC; D: -; size: few; J: TRBJ2-4; V: TRBV28
CDR3: CASSQGLGREQYF; DNA: TGTGCCAGCAGCCAAGGTCTGGGTCGGGAGCAGTACTTC; D: -; size: few; J: TRBJ2-7; V: TRBV14
CDR3: CSVNSEGYEQYF; DNA: TGCAGCGTAAACAGCGAAGGCTACGAGCAGTACTTC; D: -; size: -; J: TRBJ2-7; V: TRBV29-1
CDR3: CASSLPAGRAPYGYTF; DNA: TGTGCCAGCAGTTTACCTGCCGGCAGGGCCCCCTATGGCTACACCTTC; D: -; size: -; J: TRBJ1-2; V: TRBV28
CDR3: CASSQGPRGNYGYTF; DNA: TGCGCCAGCAGCCAAGGCCCAAGGGGGAACTATGGCTACACCTTC; D: -; size: -; J: TRBJ1-2; V: TRBV4-3
CDR3: CSVGRRPSGNTIYF; DNA: TGCAGCGTTGGGCGTAGACCCTCTGGAAACACCATATATTTT; D: -; size: -; J: TRBJ1-3; V: TRBV29-1
CDR3: CASSPLGSAEQYF; DNA: TGTGCCAGCAGTCCCCTCGGGAGTGCCGAGCAGTACTTC; D: -; size: -; J: TRBJ2-7; V: TRBV28
CDR3: CASSGLASDEQYF; DNA: TGTGCCAGCAGTGGACTAGCGTCCGACGAGCAGTACTTC; D: TRBD2; size: -; J: TRBJ2-7; V: TRBV2
CDR3: CASSGGLAGNEQFF; DNA: TGTGCCAGCAGTGGAGGACTGGCGGGAAATGAGCAGTTCTTC; D: -; size: few; J: TRBJ2-1; V: TRBV28
CDR3: CASSQEYVIAKNIQYF; DNA: TGCGCCAGCAGCCAAGAGTACGTGATAGCCAAAAACATTCAGTACTTC; D: -; size: few; J: TRBJ2-4; V: TRBV4-3
CDR3: CASGAGGPLTDTQYF; DNA: TGTGCCAGCGGGGCGGGGGGCCCCCTCACAGATACGCAGTATTTT; D: TRBD2; size: -; J: TRBJ2-3; V: TRBV12-3/TRBV12-4
CDR3: CASSSLSRDTQYF; DNA: TGTGCCAGCAGCTCACTATCACGAGATACGCAGTATTTT; D: -; size: -; J: TRBJ2-3; V: TRBV7-2
CDR3: CASSPGRWANEKLFF; DNA: TGTGCCAGCAGCCCGGGGCGGTGGGCTAATGAAAAACTGTTTTTT; D: -; size: -; J: TRBJ1-4; V: TRBV7-2
CDR3: CSVRDRVYAGTDTQYF; DNA: TGCAGCGTTAGGGACAGGGTGTATGCAGGCACAGATACGCAGTATTTT; D: TRBD1; size: -; J: TRBJ2-3; V: TRBV29-1
CDR3: CASSESRGQGANEQLF; DNA: TGTGCCAGCAGCGAATCACGGGGACAGGGGGCCAATGAGCAGCTCTTC; D: TRBD1; size: -; J: TRBJ2-1; V: TRBV7-3
CDR3: CASKLRGEETQYF; DNA: TGTGCCAGCAAGCTCAGGGGGGAAGAGACCCAGTACTTC; D: -; size: -; J: TRBJ2-5; V: TRBV12-3/TRBV12-4
CDR3: CASSDDIWGDEQYF; DNA: TGTGCCAGCAGCGACGATATTTGGGGGGACGAGCAGTACTTC; D: -; size: -; J: TRBJ2-7; V: TRBV5-6
CDR3: CASSMGRSNEKLFF; DNA: TGCGCCAGCAGCATGGGACGGTCGAATGAAAAACTGTTTTTT; D: -; size: few; J: TRBJ1-4; V: TRBV5-1
CDR3: CASSLGGSKSSYNEQFF; DNA: TGCGCCAGCAGCTTGGGGGGGAGTAAAAGCTCCTACAATGAGCAGTTCTTC; D: -; size: few; J: TRBJ2-1; V: TRBV5-1
CDR3: CASSELGQRYF; DNA: TGTGCCAGCAGTGAATTAGGACAACGGTACTTC; D: -; size: few; J: TRBJ2-4; V: TRBV6-1
CDR3: CASSLGQGSQETQYF; DNA: TGTGCCAGCAGTTTAGGACAGGGGTCTCAAGAGACCCAGTACTTC; D: TRBD1; size: few; J: TRBJ2-5; V: TRBV27
CDR3: CASSRGGTGFYEQYF; DNA: TGTGCCAGCAGCCGAGGGGGGACAGGGTTTTACGAGCAGTACTTC; D: TRBD1; size: few; J: TRBJ2-7; V: TRBV7-9
CDR3: CSVEDLSSSGANVLTF; DNA: TGCAGCGTTGAAGATCTCAGCAGCTCTGGGGCCAACGTCCTGACTTTC; D: -; size: few; J: TRBJ2-6; V: TRBV29-1
CDR3: CASSPPRLADTQYF; DNA: TGTGCCAGCAGTCCGCCTAGACTAGCAGATACGCAGTATTTT; D: -; size: -; J: TRBJ2-3; V: TRBV28
CDR3: CASSGLVPPQYEQFF; DNA: TGCGCCAGCAGCGGACTAGTTCCTCCTCAATATGAGCAGTTCTTC; D: TRBD2; size: -; J: TRBJ2-1; V: TRBV4-1
CDR3: CASSPGQDGYTF; DNA: TGCGCCAGCAGCCCTGGCCAGGATGGCTACACCTTC; D: -; size: -; J: TRBJ1-2; V: TRBV5-1